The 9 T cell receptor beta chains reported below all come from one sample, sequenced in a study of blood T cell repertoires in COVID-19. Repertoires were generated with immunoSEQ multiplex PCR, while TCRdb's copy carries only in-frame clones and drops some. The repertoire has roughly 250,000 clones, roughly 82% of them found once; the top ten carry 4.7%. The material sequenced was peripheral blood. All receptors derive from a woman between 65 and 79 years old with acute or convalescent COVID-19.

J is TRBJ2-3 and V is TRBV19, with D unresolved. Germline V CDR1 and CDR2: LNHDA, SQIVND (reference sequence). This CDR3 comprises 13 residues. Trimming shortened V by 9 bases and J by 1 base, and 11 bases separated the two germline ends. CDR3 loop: CARELTGTDTQYF. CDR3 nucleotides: TGTGCCAGAGAGCTTACTGGCACAGATACGCAGTATTTT.

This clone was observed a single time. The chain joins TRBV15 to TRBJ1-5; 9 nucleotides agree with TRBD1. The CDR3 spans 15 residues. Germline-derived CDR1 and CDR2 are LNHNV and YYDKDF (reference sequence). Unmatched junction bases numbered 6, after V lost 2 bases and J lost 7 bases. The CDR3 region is CATSRSGQGNQPQHF. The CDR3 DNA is TGTGCCACCAGCAGATCCGGACAGGGGAACCAGCCCCAGCATTTT.

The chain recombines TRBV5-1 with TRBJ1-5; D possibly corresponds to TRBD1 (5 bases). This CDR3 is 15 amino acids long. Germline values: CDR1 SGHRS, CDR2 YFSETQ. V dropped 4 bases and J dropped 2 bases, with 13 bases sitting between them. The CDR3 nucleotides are TGCGCCAGCAGCCCCGAGTGGGGGGGCAATCAGCCCCAGCATTTT. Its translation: CASSPEWGGNQPQHF. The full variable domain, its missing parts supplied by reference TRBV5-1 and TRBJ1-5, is KAGVTQTPRYLIKTRGQQVTLSCSPISGHRSVSWYQQTPGQGLQFLFEYFSETQRNKGNFPGRFSGRQFSNSRSEMNVSTLELGDSALYLCASSPEWGGNQPQHFGDGTRLSIL.

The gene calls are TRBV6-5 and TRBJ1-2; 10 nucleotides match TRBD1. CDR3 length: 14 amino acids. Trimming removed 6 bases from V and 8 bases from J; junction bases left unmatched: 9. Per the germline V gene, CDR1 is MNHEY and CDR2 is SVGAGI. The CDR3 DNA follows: TGTGCCAGCAGGGGGACAGGGGTGCGTCGAGGCTACACCTTC. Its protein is CASRGTGVRRGYTF.

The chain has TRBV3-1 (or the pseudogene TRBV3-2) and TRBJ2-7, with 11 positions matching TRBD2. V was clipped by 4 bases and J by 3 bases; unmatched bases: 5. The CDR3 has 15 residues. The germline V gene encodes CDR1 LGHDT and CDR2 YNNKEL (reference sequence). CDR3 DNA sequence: TGTGCCAGCAGCCGCCCCCTAGCGGGGGGCTACGAGCAGTACTTC. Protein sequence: CASSRPLAGGYEQYF.

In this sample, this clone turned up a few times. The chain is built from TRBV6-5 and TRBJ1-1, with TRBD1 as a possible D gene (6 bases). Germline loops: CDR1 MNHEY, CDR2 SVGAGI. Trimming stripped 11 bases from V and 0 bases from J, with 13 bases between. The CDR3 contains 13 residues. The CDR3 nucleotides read TGTGCCTCGGACAGACCCTTGAACACTGAAGCTTTCTTT. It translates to CASDRPLNTEAFF.

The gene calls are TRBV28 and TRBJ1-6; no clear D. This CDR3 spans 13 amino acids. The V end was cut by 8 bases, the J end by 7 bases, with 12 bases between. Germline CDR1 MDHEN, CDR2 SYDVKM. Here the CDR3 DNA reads TGTGCCAGCCGTGGTGTCAGAAATTCACCCCTCCACTTT. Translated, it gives CASRGVRNSPLHF.

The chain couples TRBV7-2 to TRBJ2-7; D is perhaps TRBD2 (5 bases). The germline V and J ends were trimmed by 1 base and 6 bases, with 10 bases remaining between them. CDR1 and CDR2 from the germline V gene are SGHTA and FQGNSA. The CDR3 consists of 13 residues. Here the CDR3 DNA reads TGTGCCAGCAGCTTAGTCGAAGGGAGCGAGCAGTACTTC. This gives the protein CASSLVEGSEQYF. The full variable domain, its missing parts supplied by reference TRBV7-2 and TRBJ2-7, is GAGVSQSPSNKVTEKGKDVELRCDPISGHTALYWYRQSLGQGLEFLIYFQGNSAPDKSGLPSDRFSAERTGGSVSTLTIQRTQQEDSAVYLCASSLVEGSEQYFGPGTRLTVT.

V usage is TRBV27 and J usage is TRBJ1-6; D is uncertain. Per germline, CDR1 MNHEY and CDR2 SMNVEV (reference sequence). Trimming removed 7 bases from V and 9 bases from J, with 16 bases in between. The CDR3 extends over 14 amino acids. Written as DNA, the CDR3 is TGTGCCAGCAACAAGGACGCGGGCCGTTCACCCCTCCACTTT. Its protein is CASNKDAGRSPLHF.